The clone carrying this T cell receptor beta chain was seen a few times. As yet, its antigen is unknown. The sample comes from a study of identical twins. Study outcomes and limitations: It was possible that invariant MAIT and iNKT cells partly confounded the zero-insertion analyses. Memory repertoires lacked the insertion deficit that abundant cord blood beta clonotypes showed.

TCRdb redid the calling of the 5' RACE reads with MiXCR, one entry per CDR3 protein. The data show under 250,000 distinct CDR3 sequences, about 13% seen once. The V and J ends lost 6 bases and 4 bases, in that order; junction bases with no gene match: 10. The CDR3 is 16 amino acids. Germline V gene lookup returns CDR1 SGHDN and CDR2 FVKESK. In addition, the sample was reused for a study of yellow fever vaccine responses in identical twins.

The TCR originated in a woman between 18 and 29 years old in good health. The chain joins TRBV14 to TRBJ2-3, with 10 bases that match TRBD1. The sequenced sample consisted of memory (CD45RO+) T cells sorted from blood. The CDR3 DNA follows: TGTGCCAGCAGGTGGAAAGGGACAGGGGCTTCAGATACGCAGTATTTT. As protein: CASRWKGTGASDTQYF.